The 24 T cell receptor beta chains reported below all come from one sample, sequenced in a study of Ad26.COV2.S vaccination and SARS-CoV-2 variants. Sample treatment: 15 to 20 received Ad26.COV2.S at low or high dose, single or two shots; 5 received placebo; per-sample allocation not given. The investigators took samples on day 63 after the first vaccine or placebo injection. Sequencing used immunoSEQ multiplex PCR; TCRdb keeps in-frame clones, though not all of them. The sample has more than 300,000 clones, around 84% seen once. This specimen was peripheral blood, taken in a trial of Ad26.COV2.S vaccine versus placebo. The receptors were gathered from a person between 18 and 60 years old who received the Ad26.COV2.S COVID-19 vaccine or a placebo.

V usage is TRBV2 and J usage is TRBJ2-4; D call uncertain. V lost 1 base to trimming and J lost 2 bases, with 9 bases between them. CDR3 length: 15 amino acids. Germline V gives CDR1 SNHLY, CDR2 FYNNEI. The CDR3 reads CASSEVGSTKNIQYF. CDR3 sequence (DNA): TGTGCCAGCAGTGAAGTCGGGTCAACCAAAAACATTCAGTACTTC.

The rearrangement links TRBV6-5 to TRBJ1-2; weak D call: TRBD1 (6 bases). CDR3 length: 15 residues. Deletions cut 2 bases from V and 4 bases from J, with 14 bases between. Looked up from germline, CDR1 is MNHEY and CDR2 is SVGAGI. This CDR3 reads CASSYGMKGGYGYTF. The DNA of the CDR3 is TGTGCCAGCAGTTACGGGATGAAGGGGGGCTATGGCTACACCTTC.

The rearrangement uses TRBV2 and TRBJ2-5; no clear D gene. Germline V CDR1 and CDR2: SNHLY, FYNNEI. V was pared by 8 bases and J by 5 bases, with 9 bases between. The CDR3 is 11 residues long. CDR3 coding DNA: TGTGCCAGCGCCAGGTTGGAGACCCAGTACTTC. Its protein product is CASARLETQYF. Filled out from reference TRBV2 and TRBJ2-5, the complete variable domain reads EPEVTQTPSHQVTQMGQEVILRCVPISNHLYFYWYRQILGQKVEFLVSFYNNEISEKSEIFDDQFSVERPDGSNFTLKIRSTKLEDSAMYFCASARLETQYFGPGTRLLVL.

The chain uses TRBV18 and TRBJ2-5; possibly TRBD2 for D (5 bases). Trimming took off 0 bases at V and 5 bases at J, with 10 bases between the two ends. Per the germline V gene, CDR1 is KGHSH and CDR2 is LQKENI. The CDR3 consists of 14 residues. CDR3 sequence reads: CASSPPDRRETQYF. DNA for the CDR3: TGTGCCAGCTCACCACCCGACCGGAGGGAGACCCAGTACTTC.

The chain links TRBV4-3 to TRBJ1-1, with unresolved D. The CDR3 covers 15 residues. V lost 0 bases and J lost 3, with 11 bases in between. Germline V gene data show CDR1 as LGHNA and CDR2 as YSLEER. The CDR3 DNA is TGCGCCAGCAGCCAAGATTCGGCAGCGGACACTGAAGCTTTCTTT. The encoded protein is CASSQDSAADTEAFF.

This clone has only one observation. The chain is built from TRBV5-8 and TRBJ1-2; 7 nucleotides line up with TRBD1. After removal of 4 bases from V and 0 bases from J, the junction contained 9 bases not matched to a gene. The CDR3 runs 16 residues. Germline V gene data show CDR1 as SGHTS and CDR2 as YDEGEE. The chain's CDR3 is CASSRRTGTANYGYTF. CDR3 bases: TGTGCCAGCAGCCGACGGACCGGGACAGCTAACTATGGCTACACCTTC.

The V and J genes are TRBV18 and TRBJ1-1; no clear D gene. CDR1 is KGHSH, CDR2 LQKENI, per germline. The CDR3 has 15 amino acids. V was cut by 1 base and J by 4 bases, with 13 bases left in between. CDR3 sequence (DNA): TGTGCCAGCTCACCACGCGAGCGATTCGGCACTGAAGCTTTCTTT. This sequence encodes CASSPRERFGTEAFF.

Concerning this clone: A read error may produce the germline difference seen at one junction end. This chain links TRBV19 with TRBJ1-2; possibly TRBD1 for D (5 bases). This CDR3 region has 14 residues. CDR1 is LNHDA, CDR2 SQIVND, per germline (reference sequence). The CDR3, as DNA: TGTGCCAGTAGTCTAGAGCCAGGGCCGTATGGCTACACCTTC. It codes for CASSLEPGPYGYTF.

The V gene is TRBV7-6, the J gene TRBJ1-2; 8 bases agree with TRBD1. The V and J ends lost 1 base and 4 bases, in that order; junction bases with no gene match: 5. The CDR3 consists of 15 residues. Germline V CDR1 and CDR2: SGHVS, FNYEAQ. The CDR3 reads CASSLEVDRGYGYTF. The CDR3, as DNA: TGTGCCAGCAGCTTAGAAGTAGACAGGGGCTATGGCTACACCTTC.

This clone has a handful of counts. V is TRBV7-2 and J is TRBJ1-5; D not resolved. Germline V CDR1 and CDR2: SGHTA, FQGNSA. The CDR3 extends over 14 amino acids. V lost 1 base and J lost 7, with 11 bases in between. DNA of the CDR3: TGTGCCAGCAGCTTAGGGCAATTAGGGCAGCCCCAGCATTTT. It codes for CASSLGQLGQPQHF.

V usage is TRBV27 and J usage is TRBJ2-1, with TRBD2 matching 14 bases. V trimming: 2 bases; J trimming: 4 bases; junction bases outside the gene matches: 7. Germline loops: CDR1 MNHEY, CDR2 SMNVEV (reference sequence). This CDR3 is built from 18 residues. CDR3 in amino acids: CASSLTSRTSGGYNEQFF. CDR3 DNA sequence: TGTGCCAGCAGTTTAACCAGTCGGACTAGCGGGGGGTACAATGAGCAGTTCTTC.

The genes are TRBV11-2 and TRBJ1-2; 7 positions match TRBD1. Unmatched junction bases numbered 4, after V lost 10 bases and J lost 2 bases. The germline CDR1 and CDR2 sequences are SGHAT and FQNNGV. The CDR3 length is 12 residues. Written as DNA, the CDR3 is TGTGCCACCAACAGGGGCAACTATGGCTACACCTTC. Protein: CATNRGNYGYTF.

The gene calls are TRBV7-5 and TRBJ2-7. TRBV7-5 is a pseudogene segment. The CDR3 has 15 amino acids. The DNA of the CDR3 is TGTGTCAGAAGCTCCCGGGGCAGAGGGAGCTACGAGCAGTACTTC. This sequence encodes CVRSSRGRGSYEQYF.

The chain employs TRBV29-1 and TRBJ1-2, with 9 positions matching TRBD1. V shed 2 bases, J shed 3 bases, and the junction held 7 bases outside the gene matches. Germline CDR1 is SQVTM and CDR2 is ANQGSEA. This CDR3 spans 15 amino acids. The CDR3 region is CSVERGTGTHYGYTF. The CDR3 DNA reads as TGCAGCGTTGAAAGGGGGACAGGGACTCACTATGGCTACACCTTC.

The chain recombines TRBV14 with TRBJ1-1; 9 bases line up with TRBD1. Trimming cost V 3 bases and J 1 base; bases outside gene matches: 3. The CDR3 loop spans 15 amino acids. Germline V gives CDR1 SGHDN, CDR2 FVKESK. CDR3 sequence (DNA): TGTGCCAGCAGCCACTCGGGACAGGGGAACACTGAAGCTTTCTTT. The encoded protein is CASSHSGQGNTEAFF.

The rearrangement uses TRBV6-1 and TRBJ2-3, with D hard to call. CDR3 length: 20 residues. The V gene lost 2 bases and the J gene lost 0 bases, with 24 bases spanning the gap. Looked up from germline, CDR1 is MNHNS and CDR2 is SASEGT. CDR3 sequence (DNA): TGTGCCAGCAGTGAAAAAGCGTCCTATCTAGGATTTATGAGCACAGATACGCAGTATTTT. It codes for CASSEKASYLGFMSTDTQYF.

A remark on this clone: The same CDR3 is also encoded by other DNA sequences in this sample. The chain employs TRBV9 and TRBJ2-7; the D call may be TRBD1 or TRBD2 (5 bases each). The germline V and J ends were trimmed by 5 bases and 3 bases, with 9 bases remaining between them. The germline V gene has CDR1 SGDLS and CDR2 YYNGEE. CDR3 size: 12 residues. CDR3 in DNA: TGTGCCAGCAGTGGGGACGGCTACGAGCAGTACTTC. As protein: CASSGDGYEQYF.

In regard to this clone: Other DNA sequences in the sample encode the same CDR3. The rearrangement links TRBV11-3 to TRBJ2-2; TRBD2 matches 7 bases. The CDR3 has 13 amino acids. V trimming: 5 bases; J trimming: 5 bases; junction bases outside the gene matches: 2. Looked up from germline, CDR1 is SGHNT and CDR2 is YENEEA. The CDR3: CASSPGGTGELFF. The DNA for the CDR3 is TGTGCCAGCAGCCCGGGGGGAACCGGGGAGCTGTTTTTT.

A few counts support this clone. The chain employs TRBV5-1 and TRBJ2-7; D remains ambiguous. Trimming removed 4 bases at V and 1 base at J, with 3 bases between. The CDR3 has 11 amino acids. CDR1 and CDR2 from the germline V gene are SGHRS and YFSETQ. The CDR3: CASSHSYEQYF. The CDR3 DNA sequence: TGCGCCAGCAGCCATTCCTACGAGCAGTACTTC.

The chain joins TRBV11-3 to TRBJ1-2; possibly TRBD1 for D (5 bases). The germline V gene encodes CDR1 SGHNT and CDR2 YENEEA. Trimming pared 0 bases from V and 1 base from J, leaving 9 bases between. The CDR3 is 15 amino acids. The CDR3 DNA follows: TGTGCCAGCAGCTTAGAGGGTACAGGTAACTATGGCTACACCTTC. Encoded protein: CASSLEGTGNYGYTF.

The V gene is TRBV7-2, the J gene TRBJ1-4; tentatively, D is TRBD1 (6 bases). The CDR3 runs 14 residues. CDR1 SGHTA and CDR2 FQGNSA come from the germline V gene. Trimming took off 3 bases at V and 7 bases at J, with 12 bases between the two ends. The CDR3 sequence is CASSLGALGEKLFF. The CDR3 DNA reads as TGTGCCAGCAGCTTGGGGGCCCTTGGTGAAAAACTGTTTTTT.

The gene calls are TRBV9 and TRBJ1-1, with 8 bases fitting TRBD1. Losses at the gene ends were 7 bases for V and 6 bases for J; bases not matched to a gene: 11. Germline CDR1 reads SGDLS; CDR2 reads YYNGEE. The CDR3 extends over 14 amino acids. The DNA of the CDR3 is TGTGCCAGCGCGGAGGACAGGGTTTACCCTGAAGCTTTCTTT. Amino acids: CASAEDRVYPEAFF.

DNA of the CDR3: TGTGCCAGCGCCCGGGACACTGAAGCTTTCTTT. It encodes CASARDTEAFF. The chain combines TRBV9 with TRBJ1-1; D remains unclear. Trimming pared 7 bases from V and 3 bases from J, leaving 7 bases between. Looked up from germline, CDR1 is SGDLS and CDR2 is YYNGEE. The CDR3 runs to 11 residues.

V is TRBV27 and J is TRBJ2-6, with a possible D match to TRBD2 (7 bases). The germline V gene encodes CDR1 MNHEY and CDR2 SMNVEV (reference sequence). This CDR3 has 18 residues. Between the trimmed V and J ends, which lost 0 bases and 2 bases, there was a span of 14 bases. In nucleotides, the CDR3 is TGTGCCAGCAGTTTATCGCCCGGAGGGGGGGCTGGGGCCAACGTCCTGACTTTC. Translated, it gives CASSLSPGGGAGANVLTF. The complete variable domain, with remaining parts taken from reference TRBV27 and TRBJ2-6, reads EAQVTQNPRYLITVTGKKLTVTCSQNMNHEYMSWYRQDPGLGLRQIYYSMNVEVTDKGDVPEGYKVSRKEKRNFPLILESPSPNQTSLYFCASSLSPGGGAGANVLTFGAGSRLTVL.